These 9 T cell receptor beta chains were sequenced from one sample in a study of breast tumors, draining lymph nodes, adjacent tissues. TCRdb analysed the multiplex PCR reads with MiXCR anew, one entry per CDR3 protein. The data show approximately 210,000 distinct CDR3 sequences, under 40% seen once. Axillary draining lymph nodes of breast cancer patients supplied the node samples. The specimen was axillary lymph node tissue. All receptors come from a female donor with breast cancer. Some clones in this sample may be carry-over from other donors' samples.

Of note for this clonotype: A read error may explain this, as a much larger clone is one base away. V gene TRBV15 combines with J gene TRBJ2-5, with D possibly being TRBD2 (5 bases). The CDR3 runs 14 residues. The germline gives CDR1 LNHNV, CDR2 YYDKDF (reference sequence). CDR3 DNA: TGTGCCACCAACAGATCTACTAGTTCCGAGACCCAGTACTTC. Its protein is CATNRSTSSETQYF.

This clonotype showed up many times. The rearrangement uses TRBV10-3 and TRBJ2-1; TRBD1 matches at 10 bases. Trimming at V came to 4 bases and at J to 10 bases, leaving 4 bases not matched to a gene. Germline V lookup: CDR1 ENHRY, CDR2 SYGVKD. This CDR3 contains 13 residues. The CDR3 region is CAISGQGAREQFF. The CDR3 region has the DNA TGTGCCATCAGTGGACAGGGGGCACGGGAGCAGTTCTTC.

In this sample, this clonotype turned up many times. V gene TRBV12-3 or TRBV12-4 combines with J gene TRBJ2-5; D might be TRBD1 (6 bases). V was clipped by 3 bases and J by 5 bases, with 25 bases between them. There are 18 residues in the CDR3. The CDR3 bases are TGTGCCAGCAGTTTGCGTGGGGGCTCGGCAGGGTCAGGGGAGACCCAGTACTTC. Translated, it gives CASSLRGGSAGSGETQYF.

This clonotype was recorded many times. The chain has TRBV11-3 and TRBJ2-1, with 8 positions matching TRBD2. Germline CDR1 is SGHNT and CDR2 is YENEEA. The length of the CDR3 is 15 residues. V gave up 3 bases and J gave up 9 bases; unmatched junction bases: 10. Here the CDR3 DNA reads TGTGCCAGCAGCTTGGGACTAGGAAAGTTTGCTGAGCAGTTCTTC. Protein product: CASSLGLGKFAEQFF. Full variable domain (missing parts from reference TRBV11-3 and TRBJ2-1): EAGVVQSPRYKIIEKKQPVAFWCNPISGHNTLYWYLQNLGQGPELLIRYENEEAVDDSQLPKDRFSAERLKGVDSTLKIQPAELGDSAVYLCASSLGLGKFAEQFFGPGTRLTVL.

This clonotype was detected only a few times. The chain has TRBV5-6 and TRBJ2-7, with TRBD2 matching 12 bases. The germline V gene encodes CDR1 SGHDT and CDR2 YYEEEE. CDR3 size: 18 residues. With V trimmed by 3 bases and J by 3 bases, 13 bases remained unmatched. The chain's CDR3 is CASSSKSLAGGPFYEQYF. In DNA form, the CDR3 reads TGTGCCAGCAGCTCCAAATCGCTAGCGGGGGGGCCGTTCTACGAGCAGTACTTC.

V usage is TRBV11-2 and J usage is TRBJ2-2; D gene ambiguous. V shed 2 bases and J shed 9 bases, with 13 bases lying between them. Germline V gene sequence: CDR1 SGHAT, CDR2 FQNNGV. The CDR3 consists of 14 residues. The CDR3 region has the DNA TGTGCCAGCAGCTTACTCTCCGTGACGTGGGAGCTGTTTTTT. Translating gives CASSLLSVTWELFF.

For this clonotype: A much larger clone differs by one base, so this may be a read error. This chain links TRBV6-2 or TRBV6-3 with TRBJ1-2, with D perhaps matching TRBD1 (5 bases). Trimming removed 6 bases from V and 4 bases from J, with 6 bases in between. Per the germline V gene, CDR1 is MNHEY and CDR2 is SVGEGT. This CDR3 contains 11 residues. The CDR3: CASRDTYGYTF. CDR3 bases: TGTGCCAGCAGGGACACCTATGGCTACACCTTC.

Ten or more counts support this clonotype. The chain couples TRBV5-1 to TRBJ2-7, with D perhaps TRBD1 or TRBD2 (5 bases each). Trimming left V 4 bases short and J 2 bases short, with 13 bases between. The V gene's germline CDR1 is SGHRS and CDR2 YFSETQ. This CDR3 has 14 residues. The CDR3: CASSTGTDPYEQYF. Written as DNA, the CDR3 is TGCGCCAGCAGCACCGGGACGGACCCCTACGAGCAGTACTTC.

This clonotype turned up a few times. This CDR3 is CASSLLVAGGASTDTQYF. CDR3 coding DNA: TGTGCCAGCAGTTTACTGGTAGCGGGGGGTGCTAGCACAGATACGCAGTATTTT. This chain uses TRBV27 with TRBJ2-3, with 10 bases aligning to TRBD2. Germline V gene sequence: CDR1 MNHEY, CDR2 SMNVEV (reference sequence). The CDR3 has 18 residues. Trimming removed 2 bases from V and 0 bases from J; junction bases left unmatched: 8.